Presented here are 13 T cell receptor beta chains from one specimen sequenced in a study of CD8+ T cells in alopecia areata. RNA, once extracted, was reverse transcribed into cDNA for use as the sequencing template. Repertoires were generated with immunoSEQ multiplex PCR, while TCRdb's copy carries only in-frame clones and drops some. Of about 150,000 clones in the sample, 40% to 50% were seen once. The specimen was CD4+ T cells sorted from blood. The receptors shown here come from a human donor with alopecia areata.

This clone appeared a single time. V usage is TRBV5-1 and J usage is TRBJ2-7; 10 bases match TRBD1. Germline V gives CDR1 SGHRS, CDR2 YFSETQ. J was trimmed by 5 bases and V by 0 bases; bases with no gene match: 2. CDR3 length: 14 amino acids. This CDR3 is CASSLGDRGHEQYF. The CDR3 nucleotides read TGCGCCAGCAGCTTGGGGGACAGGGGCCACGAGCAGTACTTC.

In the case of this clone: Other DNA sequences from this sample encode an identical CDR3 as well. The chain is built from TRBV9 and TRBJ2-1, with a weak D call TRBD2 (6 bases). This CDR3 is built from 16 residues. V was trimmed by 1 base and J by 0 bases, leaving 11 bases between them. Germline values: CDR1 SGDLS, CDR2 YYNGEE. Written as DNA, the CDR3 is TGTGCCAGCAGCGTACGTAGCGGCAGCTCCTACAATGAGCAGTTCTTC. Amino acid sequence: CASSVRSGSSYNEQFF. Looking up the rest from reference TRBV9 and TRBJ2-1 gives the full variable domain: DSGVTQTPKHLITATGQRVTLRCSPRSGDLSVYWYQQSLDQGLQFLIQYYNGEERAKGNILERFSAQQFPDLHSELNLSSLELGDSALYFCASSVRSGSSYNEQFFGPGTRLTVL.

J is TRBJ2-7 and V is TRBV29-1, with D tentatively TRBD2 (6 bases). CDR1 and CDR2 (germline): SQVTM, ANQGSEA. Trimming left V 6 bases short and J 4 bases short, with 19 bases between. This CDR3 comprises 14 residues. CDR3 in amino acids: CSVSRRRERYEQYF. The CDR3 nucleotides are TGCAGCGTCTCGAGGAGGAGGGAGAGGTACGAGCAGTACTTC.

This sequence joins TRBV19 and TRBJ1-2, with 9 positions matching TRBD1. V lost 5 bases, J lost 3 bases, and 7 bases stayed unmatched. Germline V gene sequence: CDR1 LNHDA, CDR2 SQIVND (reference sequence). The CDR3 has 15 residues. The CDR3 sequence: CASSPRTGEYYGYTF. For the CDR3, the DNA is TGTGCCAGTAGTCCTCGGACAGGGGAGTACTATGGCTACACCTTC.

This clone was picked up one time. This sequence joins TRBV6-1 and TRBJ2-1; 10 bases are a match to TRBD1. Trimming at V came to 6 bases and at J to 4 bases, leaving 6 bases not matched to a gene. Germline V CDR1 and CDR2: MNHNS, SASEGT. This CDR3 is built from 15 residues. CDR3 loop: CASRPPGQGYNEQFF. The CDR3 DNA follows: TGTGCCAGCAGACCACCGGGACAGGGGTACAATGAGCAGTTCTTC.

The chain joins TRBV11-2 to TRBJ2-1; D possibly corresponds to TRBD2 (6 bases). The CDR3 covers 14 residues. The germline CDR1 and CDR2 sequences are SGHAT and FQNNGV. The ends were cut back, 5 bases at V and 6 bases at J, with 14 bases in the middle. CDR3: CASSATGERNEQFF. CDR3 in DNA: TGTGCCAGCAGCGCTACGGGAGAACGCAATGAGCAGTTCTTC.

The chain uses TRBV5-1 and TRBJ2-5, with D possibly being TRBD1 (5 bases). Germline CDR1 is SGHRS and CDR2 is YFSETQ. V lost 6 bases and J 3 bases, leaving 18 bases between the germline ends. The CDR3 is 15 residues long. The CDR3 region is CASKGVASDKETQYF. The CDR3 DNA is TGCGCCAGCAAAGGGGTTGCGAGTGACAAAGAGACCCAGTACTTC.

This clone was picked up one time. This chain joins TRBV5-4 and TRBJ2-4, with D possibly matching TRBD1 (6 bases). V was shortened by 0 bases and J by 1 base, with 11 bases between the two germline ends. The germline V gene has CDR1 SGHNT and CDR2 YYREEE (reference sequence). The CDR3 spans 16 residues. CDR3 in amino acids: CASSLGQGWAKNIQYF. For the CDR3, the DNA is TGTGCCAGCAGCTTGGGGCAGGGGTGGGCCAAAAACATTCAGTACTTC.

This clone was detected only a few times. The chain carries TRBV11-2 and TRBJ2-1; 7 bases align to TRBD2. The V gene's germline CDR1 is SGHAT and CDR2 FQNNGV. Trimming removed 2 bases from V and 5 bases from J; junction bases left unmatched: 9. This CDR3 is built from 16 residues. DNA of the CDR3: TGTGCCAGCAGCTTATATCAGGGAGGGGTCGACAATGAGCAGTTCTTC. Translated, it gives CASSLYQGGVDNEQFF.

This clone was seen only a few times. The chain has TRBV5-4 and TRBJ2-6; D remains ambiguous. CDR1 and CDR2 from the germline V gene are SGHNT and YYREEE (reference sequence). The CDR3 extends over 15 amino acids. The V end was cut by 6 bases, the J end by 0 bases, with 10 bases between. The CDR3 nucleotides read TGTGCCAGCAAGCTTTGGGGCTCTGGGGCCAACGTCCTGACTTTC. Amino acid sequence: CASKLWGSGANVLTF.

This clone was recorded a few times. V is TRBV29-1 and J is TRBJ1-1, with a possible D match to TRBD1 (6 bases). This CDR3 comprises 12 residues. Germline V gives CDR1 SQVTM, CDR2 ANQGSEA. The ends were cut back, 6 bases at V and 1 base at J, with 9 bases in the middle. For the CDR3, the DNA is TGCAGCGTCACGACAGGGAACACTGAAGCTTTCTTT. This encodes CSVTTGNTEAFF.

The V call is TRBV27, the J call TRBJ2-1; D gene unclear. Germline assignment: CDR1 MNHEY and CDR2 SMNVEV (reference sequence). Trimming took 2 bases from V and 6 from J, leaving 5 bases between them. The CDR3 length is 12 residues. The CDR3 is CASSLPTNEQFF. Here the CDR3 DNA reads TGTGCCAGCAGTTTACCCACCAATGAGCAGTTCTTC.

The V and J genes are TRBV5-1 and TRBJ2-2; TRBD1 matches 7 bases. The CDR3 consists of 14 residues. The V gene end was trimmed by 5 bases and the J gene end by 0 bases; junction bases not matched to a gene: 1. Looked up from germline, CDR1 is SGHRS and CDR2 is YFSETQ. CDR3 protein: CASRGQSNTGELFF. In DNA form, the CDR3 reads TGCGCCAGCAGGGGACAGTCGAACACCGGGGAGCTGTTTTTT.